This T cell receptor beta chain was identified in a study of early T cells in non-severe SARS-CoV-2 infection. The CDR3 sequence is 15 residues long. In germline, CDR1 is SGHRS, CDR2 YFSETQ. V was pared by 2 bases and J by 6 bases, with 6 bases of the junction left unmatched. TCRdb used MiXCR to reprocess the 5' RACE reads, holding one entry per CDR3 protein. The data show over 80,000 distinct CDR3 sequences, approximately 12% seen once. This sample comprised whole blood, obtained at baseline. V gene TRBV5-1 combines with J gene TRBJ2-1, with 9 bases fitting TRBD2. The sequence came from an adult who was a healthcare worker with PCR-confirmed SARS-CoV-2 infection or an uninfected control (not recorded which). The CDR3, as DNA: TGCGCCAGCAGCTTTGTGCGGGGGGGCCGCAATGAGCAGTTCTTC. This translates into CASSFVRGGRNEQFF.